This T cell receptor beta chain was captured in a study of CD8 T cells in Susac syndrome. The authors reverse transcribed about 0.5 to 1 ug RNA with random hexamers. An immunoSEQ multiplex PCR generated amplified TCR beta CDR3 products spanning 54 Vbeta and 13 Jbeta. Via MiXCR, TCRdb re-called the immunoSEQ multiplex PCR reads, giving one row per CDR3 protein. The repertoire consists of fewer than 65,000 distinct CDR3 sequences, with just over 90% occurring once and the leading ten covering 0.2%. TCR beta sequencing covered blood CD8+ and CD4+ T cells. The control participants were healthy donors, and these controls were matched with respect to both age and sex. In contrast to the negatively isolated CD8+ and CD4+ T cells, TEMRA cells were FACS-enriched. Trimming stripped 4 bases from V and 9 bases from J, with 7 bases between. The CDR3 runs to 12 residues. In germline, CDR1 is LNHNV, CDR2 YYDKDF (reference sequence).

The TCR sequence derives from a human donor in good health. The sequencing sample was made of CD8+ T cells from PBMCs. The chain recombines TRBV15 with TRBJ1-6; D unresolved. CDR3 coding DNA: TGTGCCACCAGCACCCTTCTTTCACCCCTCCACTTT. This encodes CATSTLLSPLHF.